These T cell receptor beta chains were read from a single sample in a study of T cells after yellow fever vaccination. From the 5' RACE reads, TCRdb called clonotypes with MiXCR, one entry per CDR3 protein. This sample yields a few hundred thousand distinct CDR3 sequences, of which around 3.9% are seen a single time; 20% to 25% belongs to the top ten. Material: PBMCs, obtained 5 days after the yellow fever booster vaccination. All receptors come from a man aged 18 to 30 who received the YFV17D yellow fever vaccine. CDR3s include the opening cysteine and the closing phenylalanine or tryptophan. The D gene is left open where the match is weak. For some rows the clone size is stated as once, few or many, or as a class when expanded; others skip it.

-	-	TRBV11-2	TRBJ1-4	TGTGCCAGCAGCGATCCCCGGGGGACTAATGAAAAACTGTTTTTT	CASSDPRGTNEKLFF
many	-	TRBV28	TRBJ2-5	TGTGCCAGCAGCTTCCTGGAGGAGACCCAGTACTTC	CASSFLEETQYF
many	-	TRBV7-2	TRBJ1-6	TGTGCCAGCAGCTTAGCGTGGTGGCGCGATTCACCCCTCCACTTT	CASSLAWWRDSPLHF
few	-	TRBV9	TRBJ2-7	TGTGCCAGCAGCGTAGATTTGGGCCTCTACGAGCAGTACTTC	CASSVDLGLYEQYF
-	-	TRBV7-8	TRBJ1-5	TGTGCCAGCAGCTTAGTATCGGATCAGCCCCAGCATTTT	CASSLVSDQPQHF
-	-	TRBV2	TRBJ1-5	TGTGCCAGCAGTCCTGACGGGCAGCAAAATCAGCCCCAGCATTTT	CASSPDGQQNQPQHF
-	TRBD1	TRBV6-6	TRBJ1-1	TGTGCCAGCAGTGGACCAGGGGGCCGGGCTGAAGCTTTCTTT	CASSGPGGRAEAFF
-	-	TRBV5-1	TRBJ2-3	TGCGCCAGCAGCTCCGGGGCCTCTAGCACAGATACGCAGTATTTT	CASSSGASSTDTQYF
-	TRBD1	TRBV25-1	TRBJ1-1	TGTGCCAGCAGTGCGGACAGGGTGGGCGGTTTAACTGAAGCTTTCTTT	CASSADRVGGLTEAFF
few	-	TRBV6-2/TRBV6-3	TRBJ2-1	TGTGCCAGCACCTACGTGGGGGTCAATGAGCAGTTCTTC	CASTYVGVNEQFF
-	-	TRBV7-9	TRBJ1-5	TGTGCCAGCAGCCCAGGGGTTTGGGGCAATCAGCCCCAGCATTTT	CASSPGVWGNQPQHF
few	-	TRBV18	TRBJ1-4	TGTGCCAGCTCCCGACGGAATGAAAAACTGTTTTTT	CASSRRNEKLFF
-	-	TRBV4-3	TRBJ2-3	TGCGCCAGCAGCCAAGTCGAGGGAACAGATACGCAGTATTTT	CASSQVEGTDTQYF
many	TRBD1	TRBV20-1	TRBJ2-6	TGCAGTGCTAGGGGGACAGGGGGCCCTGGGGCCAACGTCCTGACTTTC	CSARGTGGPGANVLTF
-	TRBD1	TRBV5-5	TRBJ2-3	TGTGCCAGCAGCCTGGGCACAGGGGGTTTCACAGATACGCAGTATTTT	CASSLGTGGFTDTQYF
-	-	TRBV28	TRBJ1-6	TGTGCCAGCAGTACCCAGGAGTCAGTTAATAATTCACCCCTCCACTTT	CASSTQESVNNSPLHF
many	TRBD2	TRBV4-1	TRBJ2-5	TGCGCCAGCAGCCAAGGGGAGCGGGGGCCCTACCGTCAAGAGACCCAGTACTTC	CASSQGERGPYRQETQYF
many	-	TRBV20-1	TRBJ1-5	TGCAGTGCCCTCGAGGTTTTAGACGGGACCCTGATGCCCCAGCATTTT	CSALEVLDGTLMPQHF
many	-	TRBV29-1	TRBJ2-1	TGCAGCGTTGAATACAAACGGGCAGTTCAGTTCTTC	CSVEYKRAVQFF
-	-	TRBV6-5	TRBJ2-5	TGTGCCAGCAGTTACTGGTCTAGCCAAATCCAAGAGACCCAGTACTTC	CASSYWSSQIQETQYF
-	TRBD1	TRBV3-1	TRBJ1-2	TGTGCCAGCAGCCTTGGGACAGGGAATCCCTATGGCTACACCTTC	CASSLGTGNPYGYTF
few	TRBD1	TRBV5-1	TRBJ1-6	TGCGCCAGCAGCTCGGGACAGCCTAATTCACCCCTCCACTTT	CASSSGQPNSPLHF
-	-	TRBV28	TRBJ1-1	TGTGCCAGCAGTCCCCGACAGACGAACACTGAAGCTTTCTTT	CASSPRQTNTEAFF
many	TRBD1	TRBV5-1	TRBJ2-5	TGCGCAGCAGCGGGACAGGGGTTTGGGGAGACCCAGTACTTC	CAAAGQGFGETQYF
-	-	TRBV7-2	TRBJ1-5	TGTGCCAGCAGCCCCGATCTGGGGGCTTATCAGCCCCAGCATTTT	CASSPDLGAYQPQHF
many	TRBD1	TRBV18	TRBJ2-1	TGTGCCAGCTCACCTACAACCGGGACAGTCTACAATGAGCAGTTCTTC	CASSPTTGTVYNEQFF
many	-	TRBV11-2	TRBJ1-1	TGTGCCAGCAGCGCTTCGCCGAACACTGAAGCTTTCTTT	CASSASPNTEAFF
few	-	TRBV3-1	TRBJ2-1	TGTGCCAGCAGCCAAGCCCTTTTAGACCCGGAGCAGTTCTTC	CASSQALLDPEQFF
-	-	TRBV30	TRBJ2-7	TGTGCCTGGATTGACAATATCTCCTACGAGCAGTACTTC	CAWIDNISYEQYF
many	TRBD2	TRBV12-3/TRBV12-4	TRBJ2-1	TGTGCCGCCGGGGGGAAAGCGTATAACTACAATGAGCAGTTCTTC	CAAGGKAYNYNEQFF
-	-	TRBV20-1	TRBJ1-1	TGCAGTGCTAGTATACCCCCTCTGAACACTGAAGCTTTCTTT	CSASIPPLNTEAFF
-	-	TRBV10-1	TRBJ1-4	TGCGCCAGCCTACAGCCATGGGCTAATGAAAAACTGTTTTTT	CASLQPWANEKLFF
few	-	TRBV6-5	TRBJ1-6	TGTGCCAGCAGTCAGGGAGCAGTTCGCTCACCCCTCCACTTT	CASSQGAVRSPLHF
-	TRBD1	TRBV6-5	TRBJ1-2	TGTGCCAGCAGTCGGACAGGGGAAAACCCTTATGGCTACACCTTC	CASSRTGENPYGYTF
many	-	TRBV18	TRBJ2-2	TGTGCCAGCTCACCATTCTCGGGGGAGCTGTTTTTT	CASSPFSGELFF
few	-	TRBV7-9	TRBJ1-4	TGTGCCAGCAGCACAGTGGGGTCCGGAACTAATGAAAAACTGTTTTTT	CASSTVGSGTNEKLFF
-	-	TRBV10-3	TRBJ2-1	TGTGCCATCAGTGAGGGAGGGCAGGCCCCGCGTTTC	CAISEGGQAPRF
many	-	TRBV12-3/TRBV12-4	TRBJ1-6	TGTGCCAGCAGTTTTATCCATTCACCCCTCCACTTT	CASSFIHSPLHF
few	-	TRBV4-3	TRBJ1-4	TGCGCCAGCAGCCAAGATGGGGGCCGAGAAGAAAAACTGTTTTTT	CASSQDGGREEKLFF
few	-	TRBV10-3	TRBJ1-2	TGTGCCATCAGCAAGACGCCGACCCCGAACTATGGCTACACCTTC	CAISKTPTPNYGYTF
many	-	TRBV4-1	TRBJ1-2	TGCGCCAGCAGCCAAGTGGGTGCCTATGGCTACACCTTC	CASSQVGAYGYTF
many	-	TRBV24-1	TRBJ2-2	TGTGCCACCAGTGATATTCGTGGCACCGGGGAGCTGTTTTTT	CATSDIRGTGELFF